The 14 T cell receptor beta chains reported below all come from one sample, sequenced in a study of T cells in Graves' hyperthyroidism and ophthalmopathy. The TCR beta CDR3 regions underwent amplification using RNA transcripts as the source. Carried out on the TCR CDR3, a first-round RT-PCR used the HTBI primer set. One entry per CDR3 protein, called by TCRdb with MiXCR from the multiplex PCR reads. The sample has 450,000 to 700,000 distinct CDR3 sequences, about 45% seen once. Input material: peripheral blood or thyroid tissue (not recorded which). The receptors originated from an adult woman with Graves' disease, either hyperthyroidism or ophthalmopathy (not recorded which).

CDR3 amino acids: CAHGLAGLEQYF. CDR3 nucleotide sequence: TGTGCCCACGGGCTAGCGGGACTCGAGCAGTACTTC. The chain uses TRBV10-3 and TRBJ2-7; TRBD2 matches at 9 bases. The CDR3 runs 12 residues. CDR1 and CDR2 (germline): ENHRY, SYGVKD. Trimming removed 11 bases from V and 6 bases from J; junction bases left unmatched: 8.

This clonotype was detected ten times or more. The rearrangement joins TRBV27 to TRBJ1-2; TRBD1 might be the D (5 bases). The V gene lost 6 bases and the J gene lost 5 bases, with 16 bases spanning the gap. This CDR3 spans 14 amino acids. CDR1 is MNHEY and CDR2 is SMNVEV in the germline V gene (reference sequence). CDR3 in DNA: TGTGCCAGCAGCCTTAGAGGGACGGTTTATGGCTACACCTTC. It codes for CASSLRGTVYGYTF.

V and J are TRBV5-5 and TRBJ2-7, with a possible D match to TRBD2 (6 bases). Germline V gene lookup returns CDR1 SGHKS and CDR2 YYEKEE (reference sequence). The CDR3 extends over 16 amino acids. Trimming shortened V by 5 bases and J by 1 base, and 19 bases separated the two germline ends. The CDR3 DNA reads TGTGCCAGCAGTGCTAGACCCGGCGGGGCATCCTACGAGCAGTACTTC. Amino acids: CASSARPGGASYEQYF.

This clonotype appeared a few times. This sequence joins TRBV20-1 and TRBJ2-6; tentatively, D is TRBD1 (6 bases). CDR3 size: 14 residues. V was cut by 5 bases and J by 4 bases, with 12 bases left in between. CDR1 is DFQATT and CDR2 is SNEGSKA in the germline V gene (reference sequence). CDR3 in amino acids: CSAPMGAGANVLTF. The CDR3 nucleotides are TGCAGTGCTCCCATGGGGGCCGGGGCCAACGTCCTGACTTTC.

This clonotype has a count of ten or more. The chain is built from TRBV5-1 and TRBJ1-1; tentatively, D is TRBD1 (5 bases). V was cut by 0 bases and J by 7 bases, with 22 bases left in between. The CDR3 runs 17 residues. The germline CDR1 and CDR2 sequences are SGHRS and YFSETQ. In DNA form, the CDR3 reads TGCGCCAGCAGCTTGGCCGGTCCTCCTACAGGCCAGGGTGAAGCTTTCTTT. It specifies CASSLAGPPTGQGEAFF.

This clonotype was seen at least ten times. The V and J genes are TRBV20-1 and TRBJ2-5; D possibly corresponds to TRBD2 (5 bases). CDR1 DFQATT and CDR2 SNEGSKA come from the germline V gene (reference sequence). The CDR3 spans 13 residues. Deletions cut 1 base from V and 4 bases from J, with 10 bases between. The CDR3 loop is CSARAGRVETQYF. CDR3 nucleotides: TGCAGTGCTAGAGCTGGGCGGGTAGAGACCCAGTACTTC.

This chain links TRBV20-1 with TRBJ1-5; D is unresolved. The germline CDR1 and CDR2 sequences are DFQATT and SNEGSKA (reference sequence). V dropped 1 base and J dropped 14 bases, with 18 bases sitting between them. The CDR3 runs to 13 residues. The chain's CDR3 is CSARVPELAYEHF. The CDR3 nucleotides are TGCAGTGCTAGAGTTCCCGAGCTAGCCTACGAGCATTTT.

This clonotype was detected ten times or more. This CDR3 is CASNGGSLFSYEQYF. The CDR3 bases are TGTGCCAGCAATGGAGGGTCTCTTTTCTCCTACGAGCAGTACTTC. J is TRBJ2-7 and V is TRBV2; weak D call: TRBD2 (6 bases). The germline gives CDR1 SNHLY, CDR2 FYNNEI. The length of the CDR3 is 15 residues. V was shortened by 7 bases and J by 0 bases, with 16 bases between the two germline ends.

The V call is TRBV5-1, the J call TRBJ1-4; TRBD1 aligns across 11 bases. This CDR3 spans 17 amino acids. In germline, CDR1 is SGHRS, CDR2 YFSETQ. The V and J ends lost 5 bases and 3 bases, in that order; junction bases with no gene match: 9. CDR3 protein: CASRDPGQGGANEKLFF. The CDR3 DNA follows: TGCGCCAGCAGAGATCCGGGACAGGGGGGCGCTAATGAAAAACTGTTTTTT. Full variable domain (missing parts from reference TRBV5-1 and TRBJ1-4): KAGVTQTPRYLIKTRGQQVTLSCSPISGHRSVSWYQQTPGQGLQFLFEYFSETQRNKGNFPGRFSGRQFSNSRSEMNVSTLELGDSALYLCASRDPGQGGANEKLFFGSGTQLSVL.

This chain connects TRBV6-5 to TRBJ2-7; D unresolved. The CDR3 is 14 amino acids. In germline, CDR1 is MNHEY, CDR2 SVGAGI. Trimming cost V 5 bases and J 2 bases, with 13 bases left between them. The CDR3: CASSTTWGTYEQYF. CDR3 in DNA: TGTGCCAGCAGTACAACCTGGGGTACCTACGAGCAGTACTTC.

This clonotype was counted many times. This chain uses TRBV5-5 with TRBJ2-7; D not resolved. The CDR3 runs to 11 residues. Trimming stripped 3 bases from V and 2 bases from J, with 3 bases between. Germline values: CDR1 SGHKS, CDR2 YYEKEE (reference sequence). The CDR3 spells CASSWTYEQYF. The CDR3 DNA reads as TGTGCCAGCAGCTGGACCTACGAGCAGTACTTC.

In its sample, this clonotype was seen many times. V and J are TRBV28 and TRBJ1-5, with D perhaps matching TRBD1 (6 bases). CDR3 length equals 14 residues. Germline V gene sequence: CDR1 MDHEN, CDR2 SYDVKM. The V end lost 6 bases, the J end lost 6 bases, and 15 bases lay between the germline ends. CDR3 sequence: CASSRDRPLQPQHF. In DNA, the CDR3 is TGTGCCAGCAGCAGAGACAGGCCGCTTCAGCCCCAGCATTTT.

This clonotype was picked up many times. The rearrangement links TRBV7-6 to TRBJ2-5, with a possible D match to TRBD2 (5 bases). Germline-derived CDR1 and CDR2 are SGHVS and FNYEAQ. CDR3 size: 13 residues. V lost 5 bases and J lost 5, with 12 bases in between. In nucleotides, the CDR3 is TGTGCCAGCAGCCCACGGGATCGGGAGACCCAGTACTTC. It encodes CASSPRDRETQYF.

This clonotype occurred a few times. The chain is built from TRBV7-2 and TRBJ2-5; D call uncertain. The CDR3 contains 13 residues. The V and J ends lost 5 bases and 0 bases respectively, with 7 bases between them. In germline, CDR1 is SGHTA, CDR2 FQGNSA. DNA of the CDR3: TGTGCCAGCAGCCCTGCGTACCAAGAGACCCAGTACTTC. It encodes CASSPAYQETQYF. The full variable domain, completed using reference TRBV7-2 and TRBJ2-5, is GAGVSQSPSNKVTEKGKDVELRCDPISGHTALYWYRQSLGQGLEFLIYFQGNSAPDKSGLPSDRFSAERTGGSVSTLTIQRTQQEDSAVYLCASSPAYQETQYFGPGTRLLVL.